This passage covers 22 T cell receptor beta chains from one sample sequenced in a study of PD-1 blockade in classical Hodgkin lymphoma. As to time point: cycle 4 day 1 (C4D1), after 6 weeks of nivolumab. Patients all relapsed after autologous stem cell transplantation, and there was variation in brentuximab vedotin exposure. Generated by immunoSEQ multiplex PCR, the TCRdb table keeps only in-frame clones and is missing some. The sample holds tens of thousands of clones, roughly 87% seen once. The sequencing used peripheral blood mononuclear cells (PBMCs), collected before the fourth cycle of nivolumab. The source of these receptors is a human donor with classical Hodgkin lymphoma.

This clone was detected only a few times. The V gene is TRBV28, the J gene TRBJ2-1; 9 nucleotides align to TRBD1. V shed 8 bases and J 8 bases; nucleotides not matched to a gene: 13. This CDR3 has 15 amino acids. Germline CDR1 and CDR2: MDHEN and SYDVKM. The DNA of the CDR3 is TGTGCCAGCCGCATTGGACAGGGGACGACCGATGAGCAGTTCTTC. Translation: CASRIGQGTTDEQFF.

In this sample, this clone turned up once. The V call is TRBV5-1, the J call TRBJ2-2; TRBD1 matches at 7 bases. After removal of 0 bases from V and 5 bases from J, the junction contained 7 bases not matched to a gene. Germline lookup yields CDR1 SGHRS and CDR2 YFSETQ. The CDR3 has 16 residues. In DNA, the CDR3 is TGCGCCAGCAGCTTGGTCAGGGGGTCAAGGACCGGGGAGCTGTTTTTT. Amino acids: CASSLVRGSRTGELFF.

This clone was found a few times. The chain combines TRBV10-3 with TRBJ2-7; maybe TRBD1 (5 bases). The CDR3 has 16 residues. The germline V gene has CDR1 ENHRY and CDR2 SYGVKD. V dropped 0 bases and J dropped 3 bases, with 15 bases sitting between them. CDR3 in amino acids: CAISESAGAGGYEQYF. For the CDR3, the DNA is TGTGCCATCAGTGAGTCGGCTGGGGCTGGTGGCTACGAGCAGTACTTC.

This chain connects TRBV7-9 to TRBJ1-6; 8 bases fit TRBD1. The CDR3 covers 14 residues. Trimming cost V 3 bases and J 8 bases; bases outside gene matches: 3. Germline V lookup: CDR1 SEHNR, CDR2 FQNEAQ (reference sequence). CDR3 DNA: TGTGCCAGCAGCTTTGACAGGGGTGATTCACCCCTCCACTTT. Residues: CASSFDRGDSPLHF.

The chain employs TRBV15 and TRBJ1-5; D perhaps matches TRBD1 (6 bases). V was trimmed by 3 bases and J by 3 bases, leaving 15 bases between them. The V gene's germline CDR1 is LNHNV and CDR2 YYDKDF (reference sequence). This CDR3 has 16 amino acids. DNA of the CDR3: TGTGCCACCAGCAGGGATCCGGGACATCACAATCAGCCCCAGCATTTT. Translation: CATSRDPGHHNQPQHF.

The chain couples TRBV5-8 to TRBJ2-7; TRBD1 is a possible D gene (6 bases). Germline V CDR1 and CDR2: SGHTS, YDEGEE. The CDR3 totals 14 residues. V was cut by 2 bases and J by 4 bases, with 13 bases left in between. CDR3 sequence: CASSLGGKGYEQYF. The CDR3 region has the DNA TGTGCCAGCAGCTTAGGGGGTAAGGGATACGAGCAGTACTTC. Looking up the rest from reference TRBV5-8 and TRBJ2-7 gives the full variable domain: EAGVTQSPTHLIKTRGQQATLRCSPISGHTSVYWYQQALGLGLQFLLWYDEGEERNRGNFPPRFSGRQFPNYSSELNVNALELEDSALYLCASSLGGKGYEQYFGPGTRLTVT.

The rearrangement uses TRBV7-2 and TRBJ1-4; TRBD1 aligns across 8 bases. Losses at the gene ends were 4 bases for V and 5 bases for J; bases not matched to a gene: 6. Germline V gene data show CDR1 as SGHTA and CDR2 as FQGNSA. The CDR3 covers 15 residues. CDR3 amino acids: CASSYRTGKNEKLFF. CDR3 coding DNA: TGTGCCAGCAGCTACAGGACAGGGAAGAATGAAAAACTGTTTTTT. Full variable domain (rest looked up from reference TRBV7-2 and TRBJ1-4): GAGVSQSPSNKVTEKGKDVELRCDPISGHTALYWYRQSLGQGLEFLIYFQGNSAPDKSGLPSDRFSAERTGGSVSTLTIQRTQQEDSAVYLCASSYRTGKNEKLFFGSGTQLSVL.

This rearrangement joins TRBV6-6 to TRBJ2-1; TRBD1 is a possible D gene (6 bases). The CDR3 runs 13 residues. The V end lost 5 bases, the J end lost 6 bases, and 11 bases lay between the germline ends. CDR1 is MNHNY and CDR2 is SVGAGI in the germline V gene (reference sequence). The CDR3 here is CASSRDIGNEQFF. DNA of the CDR3: TGTGCCAGCAGTCGGGACATCGGCAATGAGCAGTTCTTC.

Comment on this clone: This sample includes further DNA sequences coding for the same CDR3. The rearrangement uses TRBV11-2 and TRBJ2-3, with D uncertain. The ends were cut back, 4 bases at V and 3 bases at J, with 5 bases in the middle. The length of the CDR3 is 12 residues. Germline-derived CDR1 and CDR2 are SGHAT and FQNNGV. CDR3 coding DNA: TGTGCCAGCAGCTCCATAACAGATACGCAGTATTTT. It specifies CASSSITDTQYF.

The rearrangement joins TRBV6-6 to TRBJ1-1; a possible D gene is TRBD1 (5 bases). The germline V and J ends were trimmed by 7 bases and 6 bases, with 12 bases remaining between them. The germline CDR1 and CDR2 sequences are MNHNY and SVGAGI (reference sequence). The CDR3 consists of 12 residues. CDR3 in DNA: TGTGCCAGCAACAGGATCGGAGCTGAAGCTTTCTTT. Its protein is CASNRIGAEAFF.

CDR3 sequence (DNA): TGTGCCAGCAGCGGTGGACAGATTTTGGATGAAGCTTTCTTT. It codes for CASSGGQILDEAFF. The genes are TRBV9 and TRBJ1-1; possible D gene TRBD1, 6 bases. The CDR3 is made up of 14 amino acids. The germline V gene has CDR1 SGDLS and CDR2 YYNGEE. V was cut by 3 bases and J by 7 bases, with 16 bases left in between.

The chain combines TRBV4-2 with TRBJ2-1; D is unclear. The CDR3 is 12 residues long. Germline lookup yields CDR1 LGHNA and CDR2 YNFKEQ. Between the trimmed V and J ends, which lost 1 base and 3 bases, there was a span of 1 base. This CDR3 reads CASSQVYNEQFF. The CDR3 coding sequence is TGTGCCAGCAGCCAAGTCTACAATGAGCAGTTCTTC.

The sample holds a few counts of this clone. J is TRBJ1-5 and V is TRBV2; D perhaps matches TRBD1 (5 bases). The CDR3 is 14 residues long. Germline CDR1 reads SNHLY; CDR2 reads FYNNEI. V lost 6 bases and J 9 bases, leaving 18 bases between the germline ends. CDR3 nucleotides: TGTGCCAGCAGCTTTTCGAGGGGCTGGGGGCCCCAGCATTTT. Translating gives CASSFSRGWGPQHF.

The sample holds one count of this clone. The rearrangement joins TRBV14 to TRBJ2-5, with TRBD1 identical over 7 bases. Germline CDR1 is SGHDN and CDR2 is FVKESK. The CDR3 is 16 amino acids. Trimming removed 6 bases from V and 1 base from J; junction bases left unmatched: 11. For the CDR3, the DNA is TGTGCCAGCAGTGGGTATCGGGACAGAACCCAAGAGACCCAGTACTTC. This codes for CASSGYRDRTQETQYF.

V and J are TRBV5-8 and TRBJ2-5; 11 bases map to TRBD2. Germline V gives CDR1 SGHTS, CDR2 YDEGEE. V lost 4 bases to trimming and J lost 3 bases; unmatched junction nucleotides: 5. The CDR3 extends over 15 amino acids. The CDR3 DNA reads as TGTGCCAGCAGCGGTGGGACTAGCGGAGAAGAGACCCAGTACTTC. Protein: CASSGGTSGEETQYF.

This chain uses TRBV19 with TRBJ1-5; D gene ambiguous. V shed 3 bases and J shed 2 bases, with 5 bases lying between them. The CDR3 has 13 residues. Germline V lookup: CDR1 LNHDA, CDR2 SQIVND (reference sequence). The DNA for the CDR3 is TGTGCCAGTAGTATGGCGGGCAATCAGCCCCAGCATTTT. Amino acids: CASSMAGNQPQHF.

The chain couples TRBV30 to TRBJ2-5; 7 nucleotides line up with TRBD1. Germline loops: CDR1 GTSNPN, CDR2 SVGIG (reference sequence). V gave up 0 bases and J gave up 5 bases; unmatched junction bases: 12. CDR3 length equals 16 residues. CDR3 nucleotide sequence: TGTGCCTGGAGTGTTGGTGATGTACAGGGGCGGGAGACCCAGTACTTC. Protein sequence: CAWSVGDVQGRETQYF.

This rearrangement joins TRBV20-1 to TRBJ1-2, with D hard to call. With 5 bases removed from V and 7 bases from J, the gap between germline ends came to 11 bases. This CDR3 contains 11 residues. Germline assignment: CDR1 DFQATT and CDR2 SNEGSKA (reference sequence). The CDR3 region is CSAPLGLGYTF. The CDR3, as DNA: TGCAGTGCTCCCCTCGGGCTTGGCTACACCTTC.

The rearrangement joins TRBV19 to TRBJ2-3; 8 positions match TRBD1. After removal of 4 bases from V and 0 bases from J, the junction contained 3 bases not matched to a gene. The CDR3 is 15 amino acids. The germline V gene has CDR1 LNHDA and CDR2 SQIVND (reference sequence). CDR3 DNA sequence: TGTGCCAGTAGTACGACAGGGGTCAGCACAGATACGCAGTATTTT. Encoded protein: CASSTTGVSTDTQYF.

The CDR3 region has the DNA TGTGCCAGCAGTTACGAGCGGGGGTCCTACAATGAGCAGTTCTTC. This encodes CASSYERGSYNEQFF. The rearrangement links TRBV6-6 to TRBJ2-1; 8 bases match TRBD2. There are 15 residues in the CDR3. Germline V gene data show CDR1 as MNHNY and CDR2 as SVGAGI (reference sequence). Germline trimming cut 2 bases from V and 1 base from J; bases unmatched to any gene: 1.

The chain uses TRBV7-2 and TRBJ2-7, with 7 positions matching TRBD1. Germline V CDR1 and CDR2: SGHTA, FQGNSA. The length of the CDR3 is 14 residues. V lost 5 bases and J lost 2; bases outside the gene matches: 6. CDR3 sequence: CASSLGTATYEQYF. As DNA, the CDR3 is TGTGCCAGCAGCCTTGGGACAGCCACCTACGAGCAGTACTTC.

This rearrangement joins TRBV28 to TRBJ1-2; TRBD1 might be the D (6 bases). V was trimmed by 6 bases and J by 5 bases, leaving 19 bases between them. The CDR3 consists of 15 residues. CDR1 is MDHEN, CDR2 SYDVKM, per germline. CDR3 nucleotides: TGTGCCAGCAGCCAACGGGGGGCGATCTTATATGGCTACACCTTC. This gives the protein CASSQRGAILYGYTF.